One TCR beta chain is described in this entry. This sample is part of a study of blood T cell repertoires in COVID-19. Looking at the study overall: Whether acute or convalescent, the COVID-19 samples came from the United States, Italy and Spain. From T cells, B-cell-depleted T cells, or PBMCs came the material, which was cDNA or gDNA.

The protocol was immunoSEQ multiplex PCR, while the TCRdb copy is restricted to in-frame clones and leaves out a portion. The table records 170,000 or so clones, roughly 83% of them present only once. Specimen: peripheral blood. The clonotype comes from a woman in her fifties or sixties with acute or convalescent COVID-19.

CDR3 in amino acids: CASSSTEFEQYF. The CDR3 DNA sequence: TGTGCCAGCAGTTCGACTGAATTCGAGCAGTACTTC. The chain joins TRBV28 to TRBJ2-7, with no clear D. CDR1 is MDHEN and CDR2 is SYDVKM in the germline V gene. Trimming took off 4 bases at V and 6 bases at J, with 10 bases between the two ends. The CDR3 is made up of 12 amino acids.